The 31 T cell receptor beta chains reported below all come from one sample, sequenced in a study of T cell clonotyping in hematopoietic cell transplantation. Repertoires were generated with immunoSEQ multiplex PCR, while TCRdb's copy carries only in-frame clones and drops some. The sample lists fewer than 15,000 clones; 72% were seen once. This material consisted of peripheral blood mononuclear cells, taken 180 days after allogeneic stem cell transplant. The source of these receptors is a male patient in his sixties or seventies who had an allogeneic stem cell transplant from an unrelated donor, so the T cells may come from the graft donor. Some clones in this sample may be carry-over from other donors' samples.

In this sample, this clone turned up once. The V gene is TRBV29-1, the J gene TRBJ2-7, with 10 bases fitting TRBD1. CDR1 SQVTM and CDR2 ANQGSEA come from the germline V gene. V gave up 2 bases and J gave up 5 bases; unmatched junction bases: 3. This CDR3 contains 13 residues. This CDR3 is CSVEKDRGDEQYF. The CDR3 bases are TGCAGCGTTGAAAAGGACAGGGGGGACGAGCAGTACTTC.

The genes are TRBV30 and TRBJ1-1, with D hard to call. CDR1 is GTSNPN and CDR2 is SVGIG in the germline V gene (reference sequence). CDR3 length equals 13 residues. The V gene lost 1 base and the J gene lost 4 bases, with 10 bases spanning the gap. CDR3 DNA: TGTGCCTGGAGTGGAGGGTTGGGCACTGAAGCTTTCTTT. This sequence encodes CAWSGGLGTEAFF.

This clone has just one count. CDR3 sequence (DNA): TGTGCCAGCAGCCGAAGCCCTGAGGGGCACTATGGCTACACCTTC. This gives the protein CASSRSPEGHYGYTF. V is TRBV4-2 and J is TRBJ1-2; maybe TRBD1 (5 bases). Germline V gene sequence: CDR1 LGHNA, CDR2 YNFKEQ. This CDR3 is 15 amino acids long. V lost 4 bases, J lost 3 bases, and 15 bases lay in between.

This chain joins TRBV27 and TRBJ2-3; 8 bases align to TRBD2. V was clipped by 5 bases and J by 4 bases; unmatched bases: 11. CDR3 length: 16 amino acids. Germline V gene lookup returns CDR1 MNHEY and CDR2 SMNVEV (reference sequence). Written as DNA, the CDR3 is TGTGCCAGCAGTCCCGGGGGGGGCGGGAGCGCAGATACGCAGTATTTT. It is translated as CASSPGGGGSADTQYF.

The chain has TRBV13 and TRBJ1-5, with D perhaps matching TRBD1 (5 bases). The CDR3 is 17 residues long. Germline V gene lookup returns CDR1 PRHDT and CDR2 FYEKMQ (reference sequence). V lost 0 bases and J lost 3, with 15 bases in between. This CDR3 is CASSLGLGGINNQPQHF. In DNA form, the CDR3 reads TGTGCCAGCAGCTTAGGCCTGGGGGGAATTAACAATCAGCCCCAGCATTTT.

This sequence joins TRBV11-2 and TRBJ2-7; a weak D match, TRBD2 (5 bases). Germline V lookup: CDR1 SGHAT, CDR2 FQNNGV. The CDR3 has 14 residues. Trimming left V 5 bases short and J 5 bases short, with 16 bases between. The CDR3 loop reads CASSTTPPGNEQYF. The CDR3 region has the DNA TGTGCCAGCAGCACTACCCCCCCGGGGAACGAGCAGTACTTC.

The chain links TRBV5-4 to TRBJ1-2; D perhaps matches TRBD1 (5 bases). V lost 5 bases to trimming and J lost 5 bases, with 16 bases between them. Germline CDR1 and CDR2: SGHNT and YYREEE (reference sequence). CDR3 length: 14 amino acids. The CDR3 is CASSSRDRPYGYTF. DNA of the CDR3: TGTGCCAGCAGTTCCCGAGACAGACCTTATGGCTACACCTTC.

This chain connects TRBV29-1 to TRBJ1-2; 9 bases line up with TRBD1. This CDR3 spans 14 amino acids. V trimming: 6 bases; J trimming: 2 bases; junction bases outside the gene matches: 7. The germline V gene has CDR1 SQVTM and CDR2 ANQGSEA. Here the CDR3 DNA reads TGCAGCGTGGGACAGGGACGTATAAACTATGGCTACACCTTC. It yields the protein CSVGQGRINYGYTF.

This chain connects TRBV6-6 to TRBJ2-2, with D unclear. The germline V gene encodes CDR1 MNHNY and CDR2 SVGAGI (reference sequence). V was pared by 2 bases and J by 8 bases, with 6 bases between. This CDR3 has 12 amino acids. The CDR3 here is CASSYGVGELFF. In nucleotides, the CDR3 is TGTGCCAGCAGTTACGGGGTGGGGGAGCTGTTTTTT.

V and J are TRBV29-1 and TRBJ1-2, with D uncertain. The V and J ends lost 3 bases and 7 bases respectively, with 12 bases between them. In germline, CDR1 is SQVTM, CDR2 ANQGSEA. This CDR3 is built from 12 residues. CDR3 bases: TGCAGCGTTGACAACCAGAGGGCTGGCTACACCTTC. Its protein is CSVDNQRAGYTF. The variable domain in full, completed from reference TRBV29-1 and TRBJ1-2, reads SAVISQKPSRDICQRGTSLTIQCQVDSQVTMMFWYRQQPGQSLTLIATANQGSEATYESGFVIDKFPISRPNLTFSTLTVSNMSPEDSSIYLCSVDNQRAGYTFGSGTRLTVV.

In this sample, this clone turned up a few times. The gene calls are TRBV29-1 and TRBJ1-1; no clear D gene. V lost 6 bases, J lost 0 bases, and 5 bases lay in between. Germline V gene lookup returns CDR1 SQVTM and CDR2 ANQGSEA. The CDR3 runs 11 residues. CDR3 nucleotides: TGCAGCGTCCACATGAACACTGAAGCTTTCTTT. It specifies CSVHMNTEAFF.

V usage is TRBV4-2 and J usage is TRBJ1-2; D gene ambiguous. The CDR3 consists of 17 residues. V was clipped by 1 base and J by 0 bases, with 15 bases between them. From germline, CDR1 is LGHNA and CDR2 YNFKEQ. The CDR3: CASSQGSSGGANYGYTF. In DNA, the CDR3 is TGTGCCAGCAGCCAAGGATCCTCAGGCGGAGCTAACTATGGCTACACCTTC.

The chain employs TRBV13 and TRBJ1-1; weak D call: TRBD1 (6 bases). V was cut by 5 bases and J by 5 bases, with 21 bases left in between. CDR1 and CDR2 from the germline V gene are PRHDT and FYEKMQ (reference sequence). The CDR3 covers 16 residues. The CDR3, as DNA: TGTGCCAGCAGCCCTAAAGGGGGGCGGCAGCGGACTGAAGCTTTCTTT. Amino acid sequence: CASSPKGGRQRTEAFF.

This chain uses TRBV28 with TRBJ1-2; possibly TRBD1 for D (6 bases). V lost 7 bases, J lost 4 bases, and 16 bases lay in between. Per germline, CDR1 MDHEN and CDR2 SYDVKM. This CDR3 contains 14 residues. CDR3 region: CASNYRGQIYGYTF. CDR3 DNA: TGTGCCAGCAATTATCGCGGACAGATCTATGGCTACACCTTC.

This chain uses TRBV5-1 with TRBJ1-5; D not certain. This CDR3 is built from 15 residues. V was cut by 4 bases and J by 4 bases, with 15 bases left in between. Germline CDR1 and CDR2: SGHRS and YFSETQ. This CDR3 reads CASSLGWQANQPQHF. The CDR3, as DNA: TGCGCCAGCAGCCTTGGTTGGCAGGCGAATCAGCCCCAGCATTTT. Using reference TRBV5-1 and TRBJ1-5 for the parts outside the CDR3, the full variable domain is KAGVTQTPRYLIKTRGQQVTLSCSPISGHRSVSWYQQTPGQGLQFLFEYFSETQRNKGNFPGRFSGRQFSNSRSEMNVSTLELGDSALYLCASSLGWQANQPQHFGDGTRLSIL.

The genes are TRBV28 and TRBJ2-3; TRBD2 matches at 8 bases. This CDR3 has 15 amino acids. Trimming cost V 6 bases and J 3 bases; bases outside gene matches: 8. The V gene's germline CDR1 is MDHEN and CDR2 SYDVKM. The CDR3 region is CASSIAGLRTDTQYF. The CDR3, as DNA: TGTGCCAGCAGCATAGCGGGACTGAGGACAGATACGCAGTATTTT.

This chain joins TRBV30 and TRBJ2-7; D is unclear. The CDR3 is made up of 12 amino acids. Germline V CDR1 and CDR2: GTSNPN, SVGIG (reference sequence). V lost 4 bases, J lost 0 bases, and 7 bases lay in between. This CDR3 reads CAWTADSYEQYF. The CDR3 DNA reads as TGTGCCTGGACGGCGGACTCCTACGAGCAGTACTTC.

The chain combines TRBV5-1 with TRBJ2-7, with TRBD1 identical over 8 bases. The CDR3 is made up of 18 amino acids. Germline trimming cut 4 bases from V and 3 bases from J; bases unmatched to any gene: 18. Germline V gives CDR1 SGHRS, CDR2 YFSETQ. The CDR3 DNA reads TGCGCCAGCAGCCTCCGGACAGGGAGTGGGTCTAGCAGCTACGAGCAGTACTTC. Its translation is CASSLRTGSGSSSYEQYF.

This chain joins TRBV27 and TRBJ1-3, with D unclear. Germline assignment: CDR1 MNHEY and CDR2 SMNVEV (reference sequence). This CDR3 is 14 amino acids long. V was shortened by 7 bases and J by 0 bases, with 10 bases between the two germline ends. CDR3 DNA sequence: TGTGCCAGCAAGAGCGGGGACTCTGGAAACACCATATATTTT. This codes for CASKSGDSGNTIYF.

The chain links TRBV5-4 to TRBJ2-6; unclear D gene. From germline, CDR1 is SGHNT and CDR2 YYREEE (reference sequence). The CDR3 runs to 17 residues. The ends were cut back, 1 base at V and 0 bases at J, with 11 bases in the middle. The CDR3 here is CASSLLLTNSGANVLTF. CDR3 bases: TGTGCCAGCAGCTTGTTACTCACCAACTCTGGGGCCAACGTCCTGACTTTC.

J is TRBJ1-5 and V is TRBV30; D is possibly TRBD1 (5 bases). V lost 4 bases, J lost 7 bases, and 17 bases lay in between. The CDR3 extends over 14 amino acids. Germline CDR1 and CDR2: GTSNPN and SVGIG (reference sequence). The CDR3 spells CAWTRGGFGQPQHF. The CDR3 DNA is TGTGCCTGGACCCGGGGGGGGTTTGGCCAGCCCCAGCATTTT. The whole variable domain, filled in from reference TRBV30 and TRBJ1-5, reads SQTIHQWPATLVQPVGSPLSLECTVEGTSNPNLYWYRQAAGRGLQLLFYSVGIGQISSEVPQNLSASRPQDRQFILSSKKLLLSDSGFYLCAWTRGGFGQPQHFGDGTRLSIL.

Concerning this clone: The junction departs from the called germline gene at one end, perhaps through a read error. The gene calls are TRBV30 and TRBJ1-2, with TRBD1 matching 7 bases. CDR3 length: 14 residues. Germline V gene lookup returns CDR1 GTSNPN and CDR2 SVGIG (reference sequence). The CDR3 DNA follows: TGTGCCTGGACTGACGGGACAGCCTCCTATGACTACACCTTC. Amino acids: CAWTDGTASYDYTF.

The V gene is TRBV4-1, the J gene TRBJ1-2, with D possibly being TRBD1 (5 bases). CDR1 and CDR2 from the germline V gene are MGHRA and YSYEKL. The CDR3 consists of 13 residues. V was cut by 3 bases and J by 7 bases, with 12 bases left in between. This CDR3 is CASSHLDSPGYTF. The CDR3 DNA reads TGCGCCAGCAGCCACCTCGACAGCCCTGGCTACACCTTC.

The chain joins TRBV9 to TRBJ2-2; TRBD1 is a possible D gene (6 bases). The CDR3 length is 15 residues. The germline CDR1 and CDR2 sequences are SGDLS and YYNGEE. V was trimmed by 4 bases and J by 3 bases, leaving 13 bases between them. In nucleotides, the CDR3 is TGTGCCAGCAGCAAATGGGCAGGGGACACCGGGGAGCTGTTTTTT. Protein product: CASSKWAGDTGELFF.

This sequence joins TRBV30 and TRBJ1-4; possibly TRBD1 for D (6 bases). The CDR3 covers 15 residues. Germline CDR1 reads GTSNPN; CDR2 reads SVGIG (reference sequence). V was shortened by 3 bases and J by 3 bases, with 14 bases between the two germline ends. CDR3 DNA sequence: TGTGCCTGGAGGGCTACAGGGTTCGCTAATGAAAAACTGTTTTTT. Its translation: CAWRATGFANEKLFF.

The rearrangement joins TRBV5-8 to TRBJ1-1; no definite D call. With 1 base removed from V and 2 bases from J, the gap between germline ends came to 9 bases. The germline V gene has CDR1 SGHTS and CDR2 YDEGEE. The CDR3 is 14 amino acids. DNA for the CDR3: TGTGCCAGCAGCTTGTTATTCCCTAACACTGAAGCTTTCTTT. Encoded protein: CASSLLFPNTEAFF.

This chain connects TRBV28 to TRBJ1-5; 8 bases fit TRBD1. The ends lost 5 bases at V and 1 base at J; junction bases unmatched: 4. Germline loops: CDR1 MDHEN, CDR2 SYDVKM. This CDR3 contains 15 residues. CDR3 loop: CASSADRVSNQPQHF. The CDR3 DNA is TGTGCCAGCAGTGCGGACAGGGTGAGCAATCAGCCCCAGCATTTT. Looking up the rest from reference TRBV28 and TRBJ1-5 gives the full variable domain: DVKVTQSSRYLVKRTGEKVFLECVQDMDHENMFWYRQDPGLGLRLIYFSYDVKMKEKGDIPEGYSVSREKKERFSLILESASTNQTSMYLCASSADRVSNQPQHFGDGTRLSIL.

CDR3 nucleotide sequence: TGTGCCTGCTCAGCCGACCTGGGCAGCCAAGGGTTGCCCCTCCACTTT. Protein: CACSADLGSQGLPLHF. This chain joins TRBV30 and TRBJ1-6; D gene unclear. Germline V gene sequence: CDR1 GTSNPN, CDR2 SVGIG (reference sequence). This CDR3 region has 16 residues. V was shortened by 6 bases and J by 13 bases, with 28 bases between the two germline ends. Using reference TRBV30 and TRBJ1-6 for the parts outside the CDR3, the full variable domain is SQTIHQWPATLVQPVGSPLSLECTVEGTSNPNLYWYRQAAGRGLQLLFYSVGIGQISSEVPQNLSASRPQDRQFILSSKKLLLSDSGFYLCACSADLGSQGLPLHFGNGTRLTVT.

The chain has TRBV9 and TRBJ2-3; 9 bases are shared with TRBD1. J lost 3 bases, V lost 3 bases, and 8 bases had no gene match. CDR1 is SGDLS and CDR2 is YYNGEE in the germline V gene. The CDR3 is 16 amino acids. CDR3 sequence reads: CASSAFPGQGTDTQYF. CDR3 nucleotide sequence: TGTGCCAGCAGCGCCTTTCCGGGACAGGGAACAGATACGCAGTATTTT.

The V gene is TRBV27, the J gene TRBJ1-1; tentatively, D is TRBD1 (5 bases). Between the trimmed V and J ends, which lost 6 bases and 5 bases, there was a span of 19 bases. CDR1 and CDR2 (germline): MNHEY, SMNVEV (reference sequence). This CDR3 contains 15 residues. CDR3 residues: CASSPRRGPITEAFF. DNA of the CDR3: TGTGCCAGCAGCCCGCGGAGGGGACCTATTACTGAAGCTTTCTTT.

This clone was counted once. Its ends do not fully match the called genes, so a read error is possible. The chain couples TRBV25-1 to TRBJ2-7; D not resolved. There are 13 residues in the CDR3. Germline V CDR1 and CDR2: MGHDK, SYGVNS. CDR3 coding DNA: TGTGCCAGTAGTGTCAGTGGATTCTACGAGCAGTACTTC. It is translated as CASSVSGFYEQYF.